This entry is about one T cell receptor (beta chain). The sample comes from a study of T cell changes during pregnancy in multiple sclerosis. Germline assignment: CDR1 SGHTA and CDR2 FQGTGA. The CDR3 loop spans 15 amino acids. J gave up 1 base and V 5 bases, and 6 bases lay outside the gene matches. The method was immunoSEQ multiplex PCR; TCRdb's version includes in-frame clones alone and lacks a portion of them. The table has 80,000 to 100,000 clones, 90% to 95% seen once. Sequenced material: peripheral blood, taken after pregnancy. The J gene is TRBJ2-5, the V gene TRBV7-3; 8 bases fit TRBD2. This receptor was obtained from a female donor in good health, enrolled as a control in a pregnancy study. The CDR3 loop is CASSAARGGQETQYF. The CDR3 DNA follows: TGTGCCAGCAGCGCGGCCCGGGGGGGCCAAGAGACCCAGTACTTC. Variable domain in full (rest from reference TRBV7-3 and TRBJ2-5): GAGVSQTPSNKVTEKGKYVELRCDPISGHTALYWYRQSLGQGPEFLIYFQGTGAADDSGLPNDRFFAVRPEGSVSTLKIQRTERGDSAVYLCASSAARGGQETQYFGPGTRLLVL.